The text below deals with one T cell receptor beta chain. The antigen is not known. Assay used: immunoSEQ multiplex PCR; TCRdb lists only in-frame clones, some missing. The profile covers some 84,000 clones, with roughly 89% appearing a single time and roughly 11% taken by the ten largest. The source of the sample is a study of T cell responses to AZD1222 COVID-19 vaccine. Study results and limitations: Among spike-specific TCRs, nearly half reportedly target unmutated variant regions. Clonal diversity may have been underestimated, and the donors were mostly white British, with more females than males.

The source of this sequence is an adult who received the AZD1222 COVID-19 vaccine. Sequencing used peripheral blood, obtained 28 days after the second AZD1222 dose.

CDR3: CASSLAPGEKLFF. In DNA form, the CDR3 reads TGTGCCAGCAGTTTAGCCCCGGGTGAAAAACTGTTTTTT. This sequence joins TRBV12-3 or TRBV12-4 and TRBJ1-4; D call uncertain. Trimming shortened V by 0 bases and J by 7 bases, and 6 bases separated the two germline ends. The CDR3 extends over 13 amino acids.